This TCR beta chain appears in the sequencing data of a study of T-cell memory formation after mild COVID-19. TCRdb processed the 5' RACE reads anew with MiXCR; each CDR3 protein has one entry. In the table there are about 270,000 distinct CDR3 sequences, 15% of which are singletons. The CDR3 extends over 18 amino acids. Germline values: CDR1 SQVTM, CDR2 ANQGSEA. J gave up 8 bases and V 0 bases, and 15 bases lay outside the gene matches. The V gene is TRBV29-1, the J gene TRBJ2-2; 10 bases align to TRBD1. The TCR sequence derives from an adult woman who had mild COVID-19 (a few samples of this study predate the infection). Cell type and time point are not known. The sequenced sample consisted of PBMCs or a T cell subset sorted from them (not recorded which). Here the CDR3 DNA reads TGCAGCGTTGAAGATAAGGCGGGACAGGGGCCGGCAGGGGGGGAGCTGTTTTTT. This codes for CSVEDKAGQGPAGGELFF.